These 12 T cell receptor beta chains share one sample of origin, sequenced in a study of T cells in Graves' hyperthyroidism and ophthalmopathy. RNA transcripts gave rise to amplified TCR beta CDR3 regions. With the HTBI primer set, the TCR CDR3 went through a first round of RT-PCR. TCRdb passed the multiplex PCR reads through MiXCR, listing each CDR3 protein once. The sample yields about 760,000 distinct CDR3 sequences, just over 35% seen once. Sequenced: blood. Source of these receptors: a woman aged 40 to 50 with Graves' hyperthyroidism.

This chain connects TRBV29-1 to TRBJ2-7, with 9 bases aligning to TRBD1. The CDR3 length is 14 residues. Per germline, CDR1 SQVTM and CDR2 ANQGSEA. The V segment lost 8 bases and the J segment 3 bases; nucleotides outside the gene matches: 11. CDR3: CSFKSTGGGYEQYF. In DNA form, the CDR3 reads TGCAGCTTTAAGAGCACAGGGGGCGGCTACGAGCAGTACTTC.

This clonotype was detected a few times. The chain has TRBV29-1 and TRBJ2-2, with a weak D call TRBD1 (5 bases). The CDR3 has 11 residues. Trimming cost V 1 base and J 8 bases, with 5 bases left between them. Per the germline V gene, CDR1 is SQVTM and CDR2 is ANQGSEA. DNA for the CDR3: TGCAGCGTTGAAGGGACAGGGGAGCTGTTTTTT. It is translated as CSVEGTGELFF.

The genes are TRBV15 and TRBJ1-2; 9 bases are shared with TRBD1. After removal of 3 bases from V and 1 base from J, the junction contained 6 bases not matched to a gene. There are 16 residues in the CDR3. Germline V gene data show CDR1 as LNHNV and CDR2 as YYDKDF (reference sequence). CDR3 protein: CATSSFRTGDNYGYTF. The CDR3 bases are TGTGCCACCAGCAGCTTTCGGACAGGGGATAACTATGGCTACACCTTC.

The J gene is TRBJ1-5, the V gene TRBV19; the match to TRBD1 covers 8 bases. The CDR3 extends over 15 amino acids. The germline CDR1 and CDR2 sequences are LNHDA and SQIVND (reference sequence). This CDR3 reads CTTRTGRRNNQPQHF. CDR3 sequence (DNA): TGTACCACCCGGACAGGGCGACGAAACAATCAGCCCCAGCATTTT.

The chain combines TRBV19 with TRBJ2-7, with 11 positions matching TRBD2. From germline, CDR1 is LNHDA and CDR2 SQIVND (reference sequence). The CDR3 consists of 18 residues. V shed 3 bases, J shed 2 bases, and the junction held 12 bases outside the gene matches. The DNA for the CDR3 is TGTGCCAGTAGTATGACGGCGTTGGGACTAGCGGAGCCCTACGAGCAGTACTTC. Its protein is CASSMTALGLAEPYEQYF. Looking up the rest from reference TRBV19 and TRBJ2-7 gives the full variable domain: DGGITQSPKYLFRKEGQNVTLSCEQNLNHDAMYWYRQDPGQGLRLIYYSQIVNDFQKGDIAEGYSVSREKKESFPLTVTSAQKNPTAFYLCASSMTALGLAEPYEQYFGPGTRLTVT.

The rearrangement uses TRBV6-1 and TRBJ1-6; TRBD1 might be the D (5 bases). The ends were cut back, 8 bases at V and 10 bases at J, with 15 bases in the middle. This CDR3 region has 13 residues. From germline, CDR1 is MNHNS and CDR2 SASEGT. The CDR3 sequence: CASEGFGGSPLHF. CDR3 DNA: TGTGCCAGCGAGGGGTTTGGGGGATCACCCCTCCACTTT.

The table lists this clonotype with many counts. The chain links TRBV29-1 to TRBJ1-1; 7 bases agree with TRBD1. CDR1 and CDR2 from the germline V gene are SQVTM and ANQGSEA. The CDR3 runs to 12 residues. V dropped 6 bases and J dropped 6; count of bases not matched to a gene: 7. CDR3 coding DNA: TGCAGCGTCGTCGACAGGGACGCTGAAGCTTTCTTT. Its translation is CSVVDRDAEAFF.

In regard to this clonotype: This may stem from a read error, because a much larger clone lies one nucleotide away. V gene TRBV7-9 combines with J gene TRBJ1-2; 8 bases are shared with TRBD1. The germline CDR1 and CDR2 sequences are SEHNR and FQNEAQ (reference sequence). J gave up 4 bases and V 1 base, and 2 bases lay outside the gene matches. This CDR3 contains 14 residues. The CDR3 region has the DNA TGTGCCAGCAGCTTAGAACAGGGGGGCTATGGCTACACCTTC. It yields the protein CASSLEQGGYGYTF.

The chain employs TRBV6-2 or TRBV6-3 and TRBJ1-4; perhaps TRBD1 as D (6 bases). Trimming cost V 5 bases and J 10 bases, with 14 bases left between them. Germline V gene data show CDR1 as MNHEY and CDR2 as SVGEGT. The CDR3 is 13 amino acids. The CDR3 sequence: CASSPTEGGKLFF. DNA of the CDR3: TGTGCCAGCAGTCCGACGGAGGGGGGAAAACTGTTTTTT.

This clonotype was seen repeatedly, ten times or more. The chain links TRBV20-1 to TRBJ1-6; D gene ambiguous. The length of the CDR3 is 16 residues. V lost 0 bases to trimming and J lost 3 bases, with 12 bases between them. The germline gives CDR1 DFQATT, CDR2 SNEGSKA (reference sequence). CDR3 protein: CSARDGRIGYNSPLHF. For the CDR3, the DNA is TGCAGTGCTAGAGATGGGCGAATAGGCTATAATTCACCCCTCCACTTT.

This clonotype was observed a handful of times. V and J are TRBV20-1 and TRBJ1-4; 11 bases agree with TRBD1. The length of the CDR3 is 16 residues. CDR1 is DFQATT and CDR2 is SNEGSKA in the germline V gene (reference sequence). V trimming: 6 bases; J trimming: 8 bases; junction bases outside the gene matches: 14. The DNA for the CDR3 is TGCAGTGCCCCGGGACAGGGGGGCCGTGGGAGCGAAAAACTGTTTTTT. As protein: CSAPGQGGRGSEKLFF.

The chain joins TRBV7-2 to TRBJ1-4; D call uncertain. The ends were cut back, 5 bases at V and 6 bases at J, with 10 bases in the middle. From germline, CDR1 is SGHTA and CDR2 FQGNSA. The CDR3 sequence is 13 residues long. The CDR3 DNA reads as TGTGCCAGCAGCGTCTCGTGGGATGAAAAACTGTTTTTT. Translating gives CASSVSWDEKLFF.